Presented here are 6 T cell receptor beta chains from one specimen sequenced in a study of shared T cell receptors in the human thymus. The table came from immunoSEQ multiplex PCR; TCRdb's copy has only in-frame clones and leaves some out. The table lists almost 550,000 clones, roughly 74% of them singletons, with about 0.012% in the top ten. These same data were also listed under a study on human thymus T cells.

The sequenced sample was thymocytes. Source of these receptors: a boy younger than two with a congenital heart defect.

The chain carries TRBV5-4 and TRBJ2-3, with 7 positions matching TRBD1. V shed 0 bases, J shed 5 bases, and the junction held 12 bases outside the gene matches. Per the germline V gene, CDR1 is SGHNT and CDR2 is YYREEE (reference sequence). The CDR3 has 17 residues. CDR3 sequence: CASSLALPGQMEDTQYF. The CDR3 nucleotides are TGTGCCAGCAGCTTGGCCTTACCGGGACAGATGGAAGATACGCAGTATTTT.

The V and J genes are TRBV10-3 and TRBJ2-7; the match to TRBD1 covers 7 bases. The J segment lost 3 bases and the V segment lost 2 bases, leaving 4 bases of the junction unmatched. Germline V gives CDR1 ENHRY, CDR2 SYGVKD. This CDR3 spans 14 amino acids. The CDR3 is CAISEGQDRYEQYF. The DNA for the CDR3 is TGTGCCATCAGTGAGGGACAGGACCGCTACGAGCAGTACTTC.

In nucleotides, the CDR3 is TGTGCCAGCAGTGGGGAGCTGGGGACGCGGGGGACCCAGTACTTC. Translation: CASSGELGTRGTQYF. The chain links TRBV2 to TRBJ2-5; D is perhaps TRBD2 (6 bases). The CDR3 length is 15 residues. Germline lookup yields CDR1 SNHLY and CDR2 FYNNEI. The V end was cut by 4 bases, the J end by 7 bases, with 19 bases between.

This clone was observed once. V and J are TRBV7-2 and TRBJ1-2; D uncertain. Trimming stripped 0 bases from V and 4 bases from J, with 9 bases between. CDR3 length: 14 amino acids. Germline V gives CDR1 SGHTA, CDR2 FQGNSA. This chain's CDR3 is CASSLARVGYGYTF. The CDR3 coding sequence is TGTGCCAGCAGCTTAGCGAGGGTTGGCTATGGCTACACCTTC.

This chain joins TRBV6-5 and TRBJ1-1; D is possibly TRBD1 (5 bases). The V gene lost 7 bases and the J gene lost 4 bases, with 7 bases spanning the gap. Germline V lookup: CDR1 MNHEY, CDR2 SVGAGI. CDR3 length: 11 amino acids. The CDR3 spells CASTQGTEAFF. The CDR3 nucleotides read TGTGCCAGCACCCAGGGCACTGAAGCTTTCTTT.

This chain uses TRBV12-5 with TRBJ2-7; 8 bases line up with TRBD2. This CDR3 is built from 18 residues. Germline lookup yields CDR1 LGHNT and CDR2 FRNRAP. J was trimmed by 3 bases and V by 4 bases; bases with no gene match: 17. The CDR3: CASGSPGITSGPDYEQYF. The CDR3, as DNA: TGTGCTAGTGGTTCCCCCGGTATAACTAGCGGCCCTGACTACGAGCAGTACTTC.